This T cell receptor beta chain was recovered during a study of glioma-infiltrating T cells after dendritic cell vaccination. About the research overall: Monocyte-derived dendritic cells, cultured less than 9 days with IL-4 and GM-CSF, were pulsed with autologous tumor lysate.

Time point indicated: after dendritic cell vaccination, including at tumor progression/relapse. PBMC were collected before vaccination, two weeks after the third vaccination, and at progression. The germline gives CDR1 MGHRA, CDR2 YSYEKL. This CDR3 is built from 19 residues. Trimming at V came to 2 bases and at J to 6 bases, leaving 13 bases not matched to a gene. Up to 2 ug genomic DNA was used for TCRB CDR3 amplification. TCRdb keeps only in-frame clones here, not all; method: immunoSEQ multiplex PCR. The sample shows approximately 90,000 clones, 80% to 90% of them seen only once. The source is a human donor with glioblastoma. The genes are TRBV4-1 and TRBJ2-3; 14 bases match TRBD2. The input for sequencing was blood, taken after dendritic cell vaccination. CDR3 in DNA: TGCGCCAGCAGCCAACGAGACACGGGACTAGCGGGAGATCTCGATACGCAGTATTTT. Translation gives CASSQRDTGLAGDLDTQYF.